This T cell receptor (beta chain) was sequenced during a study of circulating and synovial CD4+ cells in juvenile arthritis. General observations from the study: These blood cells shared more CDR3 sequences with synovium than bulk blood. CPL versus bulk CD4 samples: T cell genome counts differed by at least an order of magnitude. Some such blood samples were as oligoclonal as synovium.

Samples derive from patients with active juvenile idiopathic arthritis. The CDR3 totals 11 residues. Between the trimmed V and J ends, which lost 8 bases and 3 bases, there was a span of 8 bases. Germline V gene data show CDR1 as SNHLY and CDR2 as FYNNEI. Regarding this clone: Its antigen is currently unknown.

Clones were read by immunoSEQ multiplex PCR, and TCRdb kept only the in-frame ones, dropping some. The sample has about 30,000 clones, around 93% seen once; the top ten hold about 3%. The sequence came from a human donor with juvenile idiopathic arthritis. Sequenced material: CD4+ T cells from blood. The chain combines TRBV2 with TRBJ2-7; D not resolved. In DNA, the CDR3 is TGTGCCAGCCTTAGGAGCTACGAGCAGTACTTC. Amino acid sequence: CASLRSYEQYF.